One and the same sample provided the 11 T cell receptor beta chains below, sequenced in a study of cytomegalovirus exposure and HLA in healthy donors. This PCR relied on a set of 60 Vbeta primers and 13 Jbeta primers. The protocol was immunoSEQ multiplex PCR, while the TCRdb copy is restricted to in-frame clones and leaves out a portion. The sample carries under 95,000 clones, 72% recorded once. Sequencing was performed on PBMCs. The receptors stem from a woman aged 40 to 50 in good health and CMV-seropositive.

The chain recombines TRBV5-1 with TRBJ1-2; 7 nucleotides agree with TRBD1. The germline V gene has CDR1 SGHRS and CDR2 YFSETQ. The CDR3 spans 15 residues. With 7 bases clipped from V and 7 bases from J, the junction kept 16 bases outside the gene matches. CDR3 in DNA: TGCGCCAGCCGAACAAACCGGGACAGCTCCCTTGGCTACACCTTC. Its translation is CASRTNRDSSLGYTF.

The CDR3 is CASSLHMNTEAFF. DNA for the CDR3: TGTGCCAGCAGCTTACACATGAACACTGAAGCTTTCTTT. The rearrangement links TRBV7-2 to TRBJ1-1; D gene unclear. The CDR3 runs to 13 residues. V dropped 2 bases and J dropped 0 bases, with 4 bases sitting between them. Germline loops: CDR1 SGHTA, CDR2 FQGNSA.

This clone has a handful of counts. Other DNA sequences in the same sample also yield this CDR3. This chain connects TRBV5-4 to TRBJ1-1; D might be TRBD1 (6 bases). The CDR3 extends over 15 amino acids. Germline CDR1 reads SGHNT; CDR2 reads YYREEE (reference sequence). Trimming left V 4 bases short and J 2 bases short, with 15 bases between. CDR3 in amino acids: CASSPKQGVNTEAFF. CDR3 sequence (DNA): TGTGCCAGCAGCCCTAAACAGGGTGTAAACACTGAAGCTTTCTTT.

Only a few counts were recorded for this clone. The genes are TRBV7-8 and TRBJ1-5, with D perhaps matching TRBD1 (5 bases). Between the trimmed V and J ends, which lost 11 bases and 1 base, there was a span of 15 bases. Germline V CDR1 and CDR2: SGHVS, FQNEAQ. CDR3 length: 14 amino acids. The CDR3 DNA reads as TGTGCCTCCGGGGGGGGTACGAGCAATCAGCCCCAGCATTTT. Translating gives CASGGGTSNQPQHF.

The chain has TRBV19 and TRBJ1-1; 11 bases fit TRBD1. Unmatched junction bases numbered 2, after V lost 5 bases and J lost 3 bases. Looked up from germline, CDR1 is LNHDA and CDR2 is SQIVND (reference sequence). The CDR3 extends over 14 amino acids. The DNA for the CDR3 is TGTGCCAGTAGTTGGGACAGGGGGGACACTGAAGCTTTCTTT. Translating gives CASSWDRGDTEAFF.

The genes are TRBV5-1 and TRBJ1-1; 8 bases match TRBD1. CDR1 is SGHRS, CDR2 YFSETQ, per germline. The length of the CDR3 is 17 residues. The V gene end was trimmed by 1 base and the J gene end by 0 bases; junction bases not matched to a gene: 8. The CDR3 DNA is TGCGCCAGCAGCTTGACCAGGGGGCGCGATCTGAACACTGAAGCTTTCTTT. As protein: CASSLTRGRDLNTEAFF. The full variable domain, rest sourced from reference TRBV5-1 and TRBJ1-1, is KAGVTQTPRYLIKTRGQQVTLSCSPISGHRSVSWYQQTPGQGLQFLFEYFSETQRNKGNFPGRFSGRQFSNSRSEMNVSTLELGDSALYLCASSLTRGRDLNTEAFFGQGTRLTVV.

The chain uses TRBV25-1 and TRBJ1-2; 8 bases are a match to TRBD1. CDR1 and CDR2 from the germline V gene are MGHDK and SYGVNS. The CDR3 covers 13 residues. V lost 7 bases and J lost 5; bases outside the gene matches: 6. The CDR3 DNA is TGTGCCAGCAATCCAGGGGGCCGGTATGGCTACACCTTC. The encoded protein is CASNPGGRYGYTF.

V usage is TRBV7-6 and J usage is TRBJ2-7; the D gene is possibly TRBD1 (6 bases). The CDR3 runs 18 residues. Trimming removed 0 bases from V and 2 bases from J, with 20 bases in between. CDR1 is SGHVS and CDR2 is FNYEAQ in the germline V gene. For the CDR3, the DNA is TGTGCCAGCAGCTTAGCGATAAACCGACAGGTCCAGACCTACGAGCAGTACTTC. This gives the protein CASSLAINRQVQTYEQYF.

V and J are TRBV6-5 and TRBJ1-2; 7 positions agree with TRBD1. The germline gives CDR1 MNHEY, CDR2 SVGAGI. This CDR3 is built from 13 residues. After removal of 4 bases from V and 9 bases from J, the junction contained 8 bases not matched to a gene. The CDR3 here is CASSFDRQGSYTF. The CDR3 bases are TGTGCCAGCAGTTTCGATCGACAGGGTAGCTACACCTTC.

This clone was seen once. V is TRBV2 and J is TRBJ2-3; D might be TRBD2 (5 bases). This CDR3 contains 16 residues. V dropped 4 bases and J dropped 2 bases, with 16 bases sitting between them. Germline V gene data show CDR1 as SNHLY and CDR2 as FYNNEI. Here the CDR3 DNA reads TGTGCCAGCAGTGGGACTTCCCGATTATCCACAGATACGCAGTATTTT. It yields the protein CASSGTSRLSTDTQYF.

About this clone: Germline and junction disagree at one end, which may indicate a read error. The chain joins TRBV2 to TRBJ1-1; D is undetermined. Germline V gives CDR1 SNHLY, CDR2 FYNNEI. CDR3 size: 13 residues. The CDR3 nucleotides read TGTGCCAGCCTGATAGCTGTGAATACTGAAGCTTTCTTT. Translating gives CASLIAVNTEAFF.